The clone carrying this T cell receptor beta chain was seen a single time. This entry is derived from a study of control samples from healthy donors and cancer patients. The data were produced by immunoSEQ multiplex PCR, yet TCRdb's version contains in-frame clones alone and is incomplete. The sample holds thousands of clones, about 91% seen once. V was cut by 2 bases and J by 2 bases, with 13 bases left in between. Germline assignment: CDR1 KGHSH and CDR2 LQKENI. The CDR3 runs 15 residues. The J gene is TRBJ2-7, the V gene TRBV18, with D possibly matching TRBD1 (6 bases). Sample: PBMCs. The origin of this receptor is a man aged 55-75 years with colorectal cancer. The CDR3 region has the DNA TGTGCCAGCTCACCAGGGCAGGGGTTCACCTACGAGCAGTACTTC. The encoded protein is CASSPGQGFTYEQYF.